The next 18 T cell receptor beta chains were all read from a single sample in a study of OX40 agonist ivuxolimab in advanced cancers. TCRdb keeps only in-frame clones here, not all; method: immunoSEQ multiplex PCR. Of about 50,000 clones in the sample, around 86% were seen once. The sequences come from CD4+ or CD8+ T cells sorted from blood, collected in a trial of the OX40 agonist ivuxolimab. The receptors shown here come from an adult with an advanced solid tumor such as melanoma, head and neck, liver or kidney cancer.

This chain links TRBV7-3 with TRBJ2-5, with 8 bases lining up with TRBD1. Germline CDR1 is SGHTA and CDR2 is FQGTGA. With V trimmed by 6 bases and J by 2 bases, 8 bases remained unmatched. The CDR3 covers 15 residues. The CDR3 region is CASRKYGQGQETQYF. CDR3 nucleotides: TGTGCCAGCAGGAAATACGGACAGGGACAAGAGACCCAGTACTTC.

The chain has TRBV5-1 and TRBJ2-3, with 9 nucleotides matching TRBD2. Germline CDR1 SGHRS, CDR2 YFSETQ. The V gene end was trimmed by 0 bases and the J gene end by 6 bases; junction bases not matched to a gene: 8. CDR3 length: 16 amino acids. The CDR3 DNA is TGCGCCAGCAGCTTGGCGGTAGCGGGGGCCCGGGATACGCAGTATTTT. Protein: CASSLAVAGARDTQYF.

This sequence joins TRBV10-3 and TRBJ2-1; 9 bases map to TRBD2. Germline V gene lookup returns CDR1 ENHRY and CDR2 SYGVKD. CDR3 length: 17 amino acids. Losses at the gene ends were 3 bases for V and 0 bases for J; bases not matched to a gene: 6. Written as DNA, the CDR3 is TGTGCCATCAGTGACGGCGGGAGGGCCCGCTCCTACAATGAGCAGTTCTTC. Translated, it gives CAISDGGRARSYNEQFF.

The V gene is TRBV7-2, the J gene TRBJ2-7; no firm D call. CDR1 is SGHTA and CDR2 is FQGNSA in the germline V gene. The CDR3 runs 14 residues. The V and J ends lost 2 bases and 1 base respectively, with 9 bases between them. The CDR3 nucleotides read TGTGCCAGCAGCTTAACTCCCCTTTCCTACGAGCAGTACTTC. This encodes CASSLTPLSYEQYF.

A few counts support this clone. The chain links TRBV5-6 to TRBJ1-3, with 10 bases identical to TRBD1. The CDR3 contains 16 residues. The germline V gene has CDR1 SGHDT and CDR2 YYEEEE. V was pared by 3 bases and J by 3 bases, with 6 bases of the junction left unmatched. Here the CDR3 reads CASSSMTGGFGNTIYF. The CDR3 nucleotides read TGTGCCAGCAGCTCCATGACAGGGGGCTTTGGAAACACCATATATTTT.

This clone has just a few counts. The chain uses TRBV7-9 and TRBJ2-7; 7 bases align to TRBD2. CDR3 size: 15 residues. Germline V gene lookup returns CDR1 SEHNR and CDR2 FQNEAQ (reference sequence). J was trimmed by 4 bases and V by 1 base; bases with no gene match: 7. The DNA for the CDR3 is TGTGCCAGCAGCTTAGGCGTCGGGGGAGGGTACGAGCAGTACTTC. It yields the protein CASSLGVGGGYEQYF.

This rearrangement joins TRBV6-9 to TRBJ1-1; perhaps TRBD1 as D (6 bases). CDR3 length: 14 amino acids. Germline-derived CDR1 and CDR2 are MNHGY and SVAAGI. V lost 7 bases, J lost 0 bases, and 12 bases lay in between. The CDR3 reads CASKGQFMNTEAFF. CDR3 sequence (DNA): TGTGCCAGCAAAGGACAGTTCATGAACACTGAAGCTTTCTTT.

The chain employs TRBV6-5 and TRBJ1-4, with 10 bases matching TRBD1. V lost 0 bases to trimming and J lost 5 bases; unmatched junction nucleotides: 0. CDR3 length equals 15 residues. CDR1 is MNHEY and CDR2 is SVGAGI in the germline V gene. This chain's CDR3 is CASSYSTGGNEKLFF. CDR3 DNA: TGTGCCAGCAGTTACTCGACAGGGGGCAATGAAAAACTGTTTTTT.

The rearrangement joins TRBV19 to TRBJ2-7; maybe TRBD2 (6 bases). Germline lookup yields CDR1 LNHDA and CDR2 SQIVND (reference sequence). The CDR3 totals 16 residues. Between the trimmed V and J ends, which lost 5 bases and 3 bases, there was a span of 20 bases. For the CDR3, the DNA is TGTGCCAGTAGTCCCGGCGGGACGGACGGTTTCTACGAGCAGTACTTC. It yields the protein CASSPGGTDGFYEQYF.

V gene TRBV6-1 combines with J gene TRBJ1-5; D uncertain. V was clipped by 2 bases and J by 0 bases, with 8 bases between them. CDR1 and CDR2 (germline): MNHNS, SASEGT. This CDR3 spans 15 amino acids. The CDR3 sequence is CASSEIHDSNQPQHF. The DNA for the CDR3 is TGTGCCAGCAGTGAAATTCATGATAGCAATCAGCCCCAGCATTTT.

The chain couples TRBV11-2 to TRBJ1-4; D remains ambiguous. Trimming removed 1 base from V and 0 bases from J, with 3 bases in between. The germline V gene encodes CDR1 SGHAT and CDR2 FQNNGV. CDR3 length equals 14 residues. CDR3 nucleotides: TGTGCCAGCAGCTTAGCAGCAACTAATGAAAAACTGTTTTTT. Encoded protein: CASSLAATNEKLFF.

V usage is TRBV4-2 and J usage is TRBJ1-1; 7 nucleotides align to TRBD1. The CDR3 consists of 15 residues. Germline V gene data show CDR1 as LGHNA and CDR2 as YNFKEQ. The V and J ends lost 3 bases and 4 bases, in that order; junction bases with no gene match: 8. The DNA of the CDR3 is TGTGCCAGCAGCCAGGAGACAGGGACGAGCACTGAAGCTTTCTTT. Amino acid sequence: CASSQETGTSTEAFF.

The V gene is TRBV7-9, the J gene TRBJ1-4; the D is unclear. Germline CDR1 is SEHNR and CDR2 is FQNEAQ (reference sequence). Trimming left V 5 bases short and J 4 bases short, with 17 bases between. The CDR3 is 16 amino acids. In DNA form, the CDR3 reads TGTGCCAGCAGCCCCCCTACAGTGGCGAGTAATGAAAAACTGTTTTTT. Its translation is CASSPPTVASNEKLFF.

This clone was observed a few times. The V gene is TRBV12-5, the J gene TRBJ1-1, with 10 bases identical to TRBD1. Per the germline V gene, CDR1 is LGHNT and CDR2 is FRNRAP. This CDR3 is 17 amino acids long. V trimming: 6 bases; J trimming: 4 bases; junction bases outside the gene matches: 14. The CDR3 nucleotides read TGTGCTAGTGGATTACCCGGGACAGGGGAAAGGGGCACTGAAGCTTTCTTT. Amino acids: CASGLPGTGERGTEAFF.

The rearrangement joins TRBV7-2 to TRBJ1-1; 8 positions agree with TRBD1. CDR3 length equals 17 residues. After removal of 2 bases from V and 5 bases from J, the junction contained 13 bases not matched to a gene. The V gene's germline CDR1 is SGHTA and CDR2 FQGNSA. The CDR3: CASSLSGQGGRNTEAFF. For the CDR3, the DNA is TGTGCCAGCAGCTTATCAGGACAGGGAGGGCGTAATACTGAAGCTTTCTTT.

The chain links TRBV11-2 to TRBJ2-7; 8 nucleotides align to TRBD2. This CDR3 contains 15 residues. Germline CDR1 and CDR2: SGHAT and FQNNGV. The V and J ends lost 5 bases and 0 bases, in that order; junction bases with no gene match: 6. CDR3 sequence reads: CASSLVSGGSYEQYF. CDR3 DNA sequence: TGTGCCAGCAGCCTAGTCAGCGGGGGCTCCTACGAGCAGTACTTC.

This sequence joins TRBV7-3 and TRBJ2-7, with 9 bases lining up with TRBD1. Trimming at V came to 4 bases and at J to 4 bases, leaving 14 bases not matched to a gene. The CDR3 consists of 17 residues. Per germline, CDR1 SGHTA and CDR2 FQGTGA. CDR3 coding DNA: TGTGCCAGCAGCTCCCTGATGCGAGGGACAGGGCCATACGAGCAGTACTTC. It is translated as CASSSLMRGTGPYEQYF.

In DNA form, the CDR3 reads TGTGCCAGCAGCCCGAGGCCAGGGCCCGGGGAGACCCAGTACTTC. Encoded protein: CASSPRPGPGETQYF. The V and J genes are TRBV13 and TRBJ2-5; D possibly corresponds to TRBD1 (5 bases). The CDR3 extends over 15 amino acids. From germline, CDR1 is PRHDT and CDR2 FYEKMQ (reference sequence). Trimming pared 5 bases from V and 5 bases from J, leaving 18 bases between.